Below are 3 T cell receptor beta chains sequenced from a single sample in a study of T cells expressing NK-cell markers. After re-calling the 5' RACE reads, TCRdb lists one entry per CDR3 protein, DNA absent. The repertoire table contains over 200,000 distinct CDR3 sequences. Sequences were obtained from blood T cells: a sorted CD56 or NKG2C T cell subset, CD4+ or CD8+ T cells, or bulk PBMC T cells (not recorded which). All receptors derive from a young man in good health.

The J gene is TRBJ2-5, the V gene TRBV24-1; with no DNA, the TCRdb D assignment of TRBD2 cannot be verified. Germline-derived CDR1 and CDR2 are KGHDR and SFDVKD. The CDR3 is 15 residues long. CDR3: CATSDLTREVETQYF.

The chain has TRBV5-4 and TRBJ2-3; TCRdb indicates TRBD1, and absent DNA this call remains unverified. The CDR3 is made up of 17 amino acids. From germline, CDR1 is SGHNT and CDR2 YYREEE (reference sequence). CDR3 sequence: CASSLILGQVGTDTQYF.

The chain links TRBV19 to TRBJ2-5; checking the TCRdb D call of TRBD1 is not possible without DNA. Germline V gene data show CDR1 as LNHDA and CDR2 as SQIVND (reference sequence). The CDR3 runs to 16 residues. CDR3 sequence: CASSTQTTAGEETQYF.